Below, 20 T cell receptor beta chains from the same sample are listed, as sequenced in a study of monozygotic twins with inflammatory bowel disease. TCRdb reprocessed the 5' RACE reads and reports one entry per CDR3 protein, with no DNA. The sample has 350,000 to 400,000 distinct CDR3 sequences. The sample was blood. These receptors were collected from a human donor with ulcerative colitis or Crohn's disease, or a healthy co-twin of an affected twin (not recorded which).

The CDR3 sequence: CASSVGVSGGGTDTQYF. V is TRBV9 and J is TRBJ2-3; TCRdb gives TRBD2 as the D gene, but with no DNA this cannot be confirmed. Germline V CDR1 and CDR2: SGDLS, YYNGEE. The CDR3 is 17 residues long. The full variable domain, in which reference TRBV9 and TRBJ2-3 provide the parts outside the CDR3, is DSGVTQTPKHLITATGQRVTLRCSPRSGDLSVYWYQQSLDQGLQFLIQYYNGEERAKGNILERFSAQQFPDLHSELNLSSLELGDSALYFCASSVGVSGGGTDTQYFGPGTRLTVL.

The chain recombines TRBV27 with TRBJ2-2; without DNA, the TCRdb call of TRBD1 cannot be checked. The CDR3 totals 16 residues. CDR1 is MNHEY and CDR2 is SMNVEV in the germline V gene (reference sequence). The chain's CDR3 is CASSFGRGTNTGELFF.

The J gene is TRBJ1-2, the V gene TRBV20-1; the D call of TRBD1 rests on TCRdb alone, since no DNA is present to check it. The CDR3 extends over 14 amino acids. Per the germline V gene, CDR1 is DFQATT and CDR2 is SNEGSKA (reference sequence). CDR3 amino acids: CSARHGQGYDGYTF.

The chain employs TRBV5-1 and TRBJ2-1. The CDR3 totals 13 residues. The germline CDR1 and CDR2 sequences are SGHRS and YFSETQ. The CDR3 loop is CASSLGSGYEQFF.

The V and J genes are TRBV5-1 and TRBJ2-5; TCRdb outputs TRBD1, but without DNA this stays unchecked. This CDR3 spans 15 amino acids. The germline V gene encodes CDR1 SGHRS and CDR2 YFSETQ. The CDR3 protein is CDSSLERQNQETQYF.

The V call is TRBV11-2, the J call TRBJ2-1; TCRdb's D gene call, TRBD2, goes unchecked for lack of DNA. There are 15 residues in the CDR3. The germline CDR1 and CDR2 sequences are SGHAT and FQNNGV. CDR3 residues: CASSRTYGENNEQFF. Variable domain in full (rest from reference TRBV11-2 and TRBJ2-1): EAGVAQSPRYKIIEKRQSVAFWCNPISGHATLYWYQQILGQGPKLLIQFQNNGVVDDSQLPKDRFSAERLKGVDSTLKIQPAKLEDSAVYLCASSRTYGENNEQFFGPGTRLTVL.

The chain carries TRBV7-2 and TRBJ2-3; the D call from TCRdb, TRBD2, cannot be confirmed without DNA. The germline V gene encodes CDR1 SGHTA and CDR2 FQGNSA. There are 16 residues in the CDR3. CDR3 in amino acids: CASSFTPSGGSDTQYF.

This chain's CDR3 is CASSERGGNTIYF. The chain couples TRBV2 to TRBJ1-3; TCRdb proposes TRBD1, but this gene call is untestable without DNA. CDR1 SNHLY and CDR2 FYNNEI come from the germline V gene. CDR3 length equals 13 residues.

The CDR3 region is CASSFPNPGTAGADTQYF. The chain joins TRBV27 to TRBJ2-3; TCRdb selects TRBD1, and the lack of DNA leaves this call unchecked. Germline V lookup: CDR1 MNHEY, CDR2 SMNVEV (reference sequence). The CDR3 totals 18 residues.

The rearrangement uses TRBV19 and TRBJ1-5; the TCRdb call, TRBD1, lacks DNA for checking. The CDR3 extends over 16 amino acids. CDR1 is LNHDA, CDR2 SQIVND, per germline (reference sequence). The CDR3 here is CASSIDRGLFNQPQHF.

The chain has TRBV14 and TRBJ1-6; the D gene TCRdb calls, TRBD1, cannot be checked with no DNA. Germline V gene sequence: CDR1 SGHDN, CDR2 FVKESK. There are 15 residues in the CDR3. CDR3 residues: CASSQDLSGESPLHF.

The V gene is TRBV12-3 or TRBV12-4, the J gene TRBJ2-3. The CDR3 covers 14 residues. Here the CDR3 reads CASSLGAATDTQYF.

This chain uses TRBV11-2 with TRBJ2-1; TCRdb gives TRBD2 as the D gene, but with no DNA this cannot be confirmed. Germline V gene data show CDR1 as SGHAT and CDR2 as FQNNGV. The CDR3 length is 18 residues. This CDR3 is CASSPPGSGWGSYNEQFF.

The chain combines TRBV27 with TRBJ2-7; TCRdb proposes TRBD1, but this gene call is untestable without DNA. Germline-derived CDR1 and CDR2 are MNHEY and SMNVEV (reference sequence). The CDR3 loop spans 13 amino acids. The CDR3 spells CASKRQGGYEQYF.

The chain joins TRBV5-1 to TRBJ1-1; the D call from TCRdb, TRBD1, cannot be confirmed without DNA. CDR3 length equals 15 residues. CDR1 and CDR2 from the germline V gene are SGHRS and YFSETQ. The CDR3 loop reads CASSELTGLNTEAFF.

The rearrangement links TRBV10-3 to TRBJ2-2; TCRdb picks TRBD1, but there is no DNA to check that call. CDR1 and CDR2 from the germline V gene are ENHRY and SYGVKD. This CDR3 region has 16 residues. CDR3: CAISYRTGAGAGELFF.

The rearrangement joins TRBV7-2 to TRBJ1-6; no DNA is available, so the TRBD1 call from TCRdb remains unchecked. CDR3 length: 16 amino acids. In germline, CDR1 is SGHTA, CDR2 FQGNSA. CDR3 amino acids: CASSRLGGQYNSPLHF.

CDR3 loop: CASSFISGGRYEQYF. V gene TRBV12-3 or TRBV12-4 combines with J gene TRBJ2-7; absent DNA, TCRdb's TRBD2 call cannot be checked. This CDR3 comprises 15 residues.

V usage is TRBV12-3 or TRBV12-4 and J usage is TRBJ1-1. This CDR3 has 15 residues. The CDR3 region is CASSLVGGGGTEAFF.

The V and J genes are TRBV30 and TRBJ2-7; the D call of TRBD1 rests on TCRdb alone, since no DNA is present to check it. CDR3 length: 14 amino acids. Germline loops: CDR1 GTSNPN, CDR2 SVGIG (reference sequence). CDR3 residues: CAWSPGTASYEQYF.